Listed here are 17 T cell receptor beta chains from one sample, sequenced in a study of human T cells and chemical hapten exposure (dated by TCRdb to the early 2020s). The meaning of the sample's time point label: patch test 1, 2 weeks after DPC sensitization. Taken with the paper, the label for treatment or condition translates to: therapeutic diphenylcyclopropenone sensitization with weekly scalp DPC. Library generation was performed with RACE. Sequencing was carried out with a NextSeq 500. Through fastp at Q25 and MiXCR, TCRdb rebuilt clones from the public reads, retaining in-frame beta chains. Rows merge per CDR3 protein into single entries with the most common DNA and genes. The sample includes tens of thousands of distinct CDR3 sequences, with about 9.1% observed a single time. The ten largest clones represent around 3.3% of the sample. The source was whole blood, collected in connection with sensitization to the hapten diphenylcyclopropenone (DPC). Receptors were obtained from a woman in her 40s with alopecia areata. Some clones in this sample may be carry-over from other donors' samples.

This clonotype was recorded at least ten times. V usage is TRBV6-6 and J usage is TRBJ1-2; D perhaps matches TRBD1 (5 bases). The CDR3 has 13 residues. Germline CDR1 and CDR2: MNHNY and SVGAGI (reference sequence). V was trimmed by 6 bases and J by 2 bases, leaving 10 bases between them. This CDR3 is CASSLTANYGYTF. Here the CDR3 DNA reads TGTGCCAGCAGCCTGACAGCAAACTATGGCTACACCTTC.

This chain links TRBV18 with TRBJ1-6; TRBD1 matches at 10 bases. Per germline, CDR1 KGHSH and CDR2 LQKENI. This CDR3 region has 18 residues. Trimming cost V 3 bases and J 8 bases; bases outside gene matches: 13. The CDR3: CASSPTGTGAFAYSPLHF. The CDR3 DNA is TGTGCCAGCTCACCGACTGGGACAGGGGCCTTCGCGTATTCACCCCTCCACTTT.

This clonotype was counted a few times. The rearrangement links TRBV19 to TRBJ1-1; D might be TRBD1 (6 bases). Germline V lookup: CDR1 LNHDA, CDR2 SQIVND (reference sequence). Trimming took off 6 bases at V and 0 bases at J, with 17 bases between the two ends. This CDR3 comprises 16 residues. The chain's CDR3 is CASSSSSGQMNTEAFF. As DNA, the CDR3 is TGTGCCAGTAGCTCCTCTTCTGGACAGATGAACACTGAAGCTTTCTTT.

This clonotype showed up many times. This sequence joins TRBV2 and TRBJ2-1, with 10 positions matching TRBD2. CDR1 SNHLY and CDR2 FYNNEI come from the germline V gene. The V segment lost 6 bases and the J segment 5 bases; nucleotides outside the gene matches: 7. The CDR3 runs to 15 residues. CDR3 protein: CASRATSGDNNEQFF. The CDR3 coding sequence is TGTGCCAGCAGGGCTACTAGCGGGGACAACAATGAGCAGTTCTTC. Using reference TRBV2 and TRBJ2-1 for the parts outside the CDR3, the full variable domain is EPEVTQTPSHQVTQMGQEVILRCVPISNHLYFYWYRQILGQKVEFLVSFYNNEISEKSEIFDDQFSVERPDGSNFTLKIRSTKLEDSAMYFCASRATSGDNNEQFFGPGTRLTVL.

This clonotype was seen at least ten times. This rearrangement joins TRBV7-2 to TRBJ2-6; D could derive from TRBD1 or TRBD2 (5 bases each). Germline loops: CDR1 SGHTA, CDR2 FQGNSA. The CDR3 spans 15 residues. Trimming stripped 0 bases from V and 2 bases from J, with 5 bases between. The CDR3 sequence is CASSLAGPGANVLTF. The CDR3 DNA reads TGTGCCAGCAGCTTAGCGGGACCTGGGGCCAACGTCCTGACTTTC.

This clonotype was recorded many times. The J gene is TRBJ2-3, the V gene TRBV7-2; 11 bases agree with TRBD2. The ends lost 3 bases at V and 0 bases at J; junction bases unmatched: 5. The CDR3 spans 17 residues. CDR1 is SGHTA, CDR2 FQGNSA, per germline. The CDR3 DNA sequence: TGTGCCAGCAGCTTTCTAGCGGGGGGCCGTAGCACAGATACGCAGTATTTT. As protein: CASSFLAGGRSTDTQYF.

This clonotype was seen ten or more times. The chain carries TRBV11-2 and TRBJ2-4; D possibly corresponds to TRBD1 (5 bases). The germline gives CDR1 SGHAT, CDR2 FQNNGV. This CDR3 is built from 14 residues. V gave up 1 base and J gave up 9 bases, with 13 bases separating them. The CDR3 DNA follows: TGTGCCAGCAGCTTAGGACCGACAGATACCATTCAGTACTTC. It codes for CASSLGPTDTIQYF.

V gene TRBV7-9 combines with J gene TRBJ2-1; 7 bases are a match to TRBD2. The CDR3 runs to 13 residues. After removal of 5 bases from V and 5 bases from J, the junction contained 3 bases not matched to a gene. The V gene's germline CDR1 is SEHNR and CDR2 FQNEAQ (reference sequence). Written as DNA, the CDR3 is TGTGCCAGCAGCCCGGGACTAAACAATGAGCAGTTCTTC. Its protein is CASSPGLNNEQFF.

The genes are TRBV30 and TRBJ1-1; TRBD1 matches at 10 bases. J was trimmed by 4 bases and V by 5 bases; bases with no gene match: 16. CDR1 and CDR2 (germline): GTSNPN, SVGIG (reference sequence). This CDR3 has 17 residues. This chain's CDR3 is CAWCQPDRGLVGTEAFF. In DNA, the CDR3 is TGTGCCTGGTGCCAACCCGACAGGGGGCTCGTGGGCACTGAAGCTTTCTTT.

The rearrangement links TRBV7-2 to TRBJ2-1; TRBD2 matches 8 bases. This CDR3 spans 16 amino acids. The ends lost 5 bases at V and 0 bases at J; junction bases unmatched: 6. Germline loops: CDR1 SGHTA, CDR2 FQGNSA. The CDR3 coding sequence is TGTGCCAGCAGCCCTACCGGGACTAGCTCCTACAATGAGCAGTTCTTC. Its translation: CASSPTGTSSYNEQFF.

This clonotype has ten or more counts. CDR3 amino acids: CASSQDPPPSGSTDTQYF. For the CDR3, the DNA is TGCGCCAGCAGCCAAGACCCCCCCCCTAGCGGTAGCACAGATACGCAGTATTTT. The rearrangement uses TRBV4-3 and TRBJ2-3; 7 bases align to TRBD2. The V gene's germline CDR1 is LGHNA and CDR2 YSLEER. J was trimmed by 0 bases and V by 0 bases; bases with no gene match: 9. This CDR3 contains 18 residues.

This clonotype was recorded at least ten times. This chain connects TRBV9 to TRBJ2-7, with D perhaps matching TRBD1 (7 bases). V dropped 3 bases and J dropped 0 bases, with 13 bases sitting between them. The CDR3 has 15 residues. CDR1 and CDR2 (germline): SGDLS, YYNGEE. The CDR3 sequence: CASSEPGGSSYEQYF. The CDR3 nucleotides read TGTGCCAGCAGCGAACCAGGGGGGAGCTCCTACGAGCAGTACTTC.

This clonotype was recorded at least ten times. V and J are TRBV4-3 and TRBJ2-1, with TRBD1 identical over 7 bases. The V and J ends lost 1 base and 1 base, in that order; junction bases with no gene match: 10. This CDR3 has 18 residues. In germline, CDR1 is LGHNA, CDR2 YSLEER. The CDR3 sequence: CASSQAPLQGTSYNEQFF. CDR3 nucleotides: TGCGCCAGCAGCCAAGCCCCCCTACAGGGGACGTCCTACAATGAGCAGTTCTTC.

This clonotype was detected many times. V and J are TRBV24-1 and TRBJ2-2; D is perhaps TRBD1 (6 bases). Germline V CDR1 and CDR2: KGHDR, SFDVKD. CDR3 length: 17 residues. Trimming pared 1 base from V and 1 base from J, leaving 12 bases between. The CDR3 reads CATSDFGTFLNTGELFF. CDR3 DNA sequence: TGTGCCACCAGTGATTTCGGGACATTCTTGAACACCGGGGAGCTGTTTTTT.

This clonotype has more than one count but fewer than ten. The chain couples TRBV5-1 to TRBJ1-4, with TRBD1 matching 7 bases. Trimming at V came to 6 bases and at J to 5 bases, leaving 4 bases not matched to a gene. Germline-derived CDR1 and CDR2 are SGHRS and YFSETQ. The CDR3 runs 13 residues. The CDR3 nucleotides are TGCGCCAGCACTCGGGACAGCAATGAAAAACTGTTTTTT. Its protein is CASTRDSNEKLFF.

This clonotype was found a few times. This chain uses TRBV7-9 with TRBJ1-1; D perhaps matches TRBD1 (5 bases). Germline V CDR1 and CDR2: SEHNR, FQNEAQ (reference sequence). V was pared by 5 bases and J by 4 bases, with 17 bases between. This CDR3 has 15 amino acids. The chain's CDR3 is CASSPWGGKGTEAFF. The DNA for the CDR3 is TGTGCCAGCAGCCCCTGGGGGGGTAAGGGCACTGAAGCTTTCTTT.

In this sample, this clonotype turned up a few times. This chain uses TRBV30 with TRBJ2-2, with D tentatively TRBD2 (6 bases). The CDR3 length is 15 residues. Trimming removed 3 bases from V and 2 bases from J, with 13 bases in between. Germline V gives CDR1 GTSNPN, CDR2 SVGIG (reference sequence). DNA of the CDR3: TGTGCCTGGAGCGCCGGGACTCTCAACACCGGGGAGCTGTTTTTT. Translation: CAWSAGTLNTGELFF.